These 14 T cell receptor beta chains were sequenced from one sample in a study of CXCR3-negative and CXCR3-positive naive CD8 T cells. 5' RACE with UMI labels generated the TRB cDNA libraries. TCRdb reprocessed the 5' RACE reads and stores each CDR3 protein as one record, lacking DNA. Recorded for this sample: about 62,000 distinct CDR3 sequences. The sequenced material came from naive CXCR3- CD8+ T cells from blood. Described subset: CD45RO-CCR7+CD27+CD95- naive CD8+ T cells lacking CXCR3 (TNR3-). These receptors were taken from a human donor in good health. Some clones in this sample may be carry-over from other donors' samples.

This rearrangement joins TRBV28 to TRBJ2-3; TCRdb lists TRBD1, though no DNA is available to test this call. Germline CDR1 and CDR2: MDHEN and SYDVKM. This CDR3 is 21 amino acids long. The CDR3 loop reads CASSLWGGGTGVPTPTDTQYF.

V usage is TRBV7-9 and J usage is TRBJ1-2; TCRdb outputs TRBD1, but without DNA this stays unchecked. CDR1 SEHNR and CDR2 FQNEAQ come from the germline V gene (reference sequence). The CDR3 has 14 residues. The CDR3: CASSLAGQTYGYTF.

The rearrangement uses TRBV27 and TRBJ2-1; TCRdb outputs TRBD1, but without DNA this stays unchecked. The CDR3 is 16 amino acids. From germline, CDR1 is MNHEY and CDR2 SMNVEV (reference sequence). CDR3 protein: CASSPGTDAAYNEQFF.

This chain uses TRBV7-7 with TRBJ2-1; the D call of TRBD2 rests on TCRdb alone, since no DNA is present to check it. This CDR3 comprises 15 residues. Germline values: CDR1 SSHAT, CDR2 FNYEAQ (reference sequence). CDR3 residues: CASSLGTSGNNEQFF.

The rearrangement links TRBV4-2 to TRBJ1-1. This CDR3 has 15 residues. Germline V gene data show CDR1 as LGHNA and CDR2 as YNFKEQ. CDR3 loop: CASSQEPSSDTEAFF.

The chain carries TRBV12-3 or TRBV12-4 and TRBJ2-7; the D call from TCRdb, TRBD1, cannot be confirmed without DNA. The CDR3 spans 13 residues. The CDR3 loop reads CASRRQGSYEQYF.

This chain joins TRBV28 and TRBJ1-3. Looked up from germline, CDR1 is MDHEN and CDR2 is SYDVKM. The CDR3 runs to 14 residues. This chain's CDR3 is CASSFVSSGNTIYF.

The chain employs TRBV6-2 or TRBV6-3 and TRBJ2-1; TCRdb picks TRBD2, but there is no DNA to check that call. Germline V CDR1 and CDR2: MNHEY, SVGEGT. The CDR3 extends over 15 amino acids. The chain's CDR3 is CASISGTSGYNEQFF.

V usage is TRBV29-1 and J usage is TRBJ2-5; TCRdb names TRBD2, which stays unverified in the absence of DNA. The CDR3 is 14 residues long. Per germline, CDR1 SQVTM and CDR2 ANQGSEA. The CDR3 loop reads CSVVWQGGQETQYF.

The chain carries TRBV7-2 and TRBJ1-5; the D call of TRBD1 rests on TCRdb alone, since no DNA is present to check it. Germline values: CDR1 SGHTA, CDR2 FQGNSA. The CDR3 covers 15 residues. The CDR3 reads CASSYTGNSNQPQHF.

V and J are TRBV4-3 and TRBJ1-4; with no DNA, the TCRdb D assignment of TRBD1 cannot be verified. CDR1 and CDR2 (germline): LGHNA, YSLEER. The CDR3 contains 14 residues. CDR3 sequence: CASSPGRGLEKLFF.

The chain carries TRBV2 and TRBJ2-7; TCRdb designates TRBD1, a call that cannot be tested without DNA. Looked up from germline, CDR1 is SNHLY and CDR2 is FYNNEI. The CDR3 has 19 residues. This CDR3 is CASSEGTGRMVAGFYEQYF.

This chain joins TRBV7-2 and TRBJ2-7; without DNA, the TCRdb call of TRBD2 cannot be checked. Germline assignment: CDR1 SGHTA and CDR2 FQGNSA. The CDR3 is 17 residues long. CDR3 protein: CASSFGTSGRNHYEQYF. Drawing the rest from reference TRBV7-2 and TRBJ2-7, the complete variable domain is GAGVSQSPSNKVTEKGKDVELRCDPISGHTALYWYRQSLGQGLEFLIYFQGNSAPDKSGLPSDRFSAERTGGSVSTLTIQRTQQEDSAVYLCASSFGTSGRNHYEQYFGPGTRLTVT.

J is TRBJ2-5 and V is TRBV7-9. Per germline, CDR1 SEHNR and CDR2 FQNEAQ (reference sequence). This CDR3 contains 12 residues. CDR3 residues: CASRTLQETQYF.